The clone carrying this TCR beta chain was recorded a few times. Its antigen is still unknown. This sample is part of a study of beta chain features in type 1 diabetes. Between the trimmed V and J ends, which lost 3 bases and 4 bases, there was a span of 18 bases. Germline lookup yields CDR1 MDHEN and CDR2 SYDVKM. The CDR3 consists of 17 residues. Sequenced material consisted of expressed TCRB transcripts (all of the isolated RNA was reverse transcribed). TCRdb's table, derived via immunoSEQ multiplex PCR, lists solely in-frame clones and lacks some. The data show roughly 700,000 clones, with around an eighth seen just once and around 0.022% held by the top ten. Findings and caveats of the study: TCRB CDR3 length was moderately but significantly reduced in all four CD4+ subsets of Type 1 diabetes patients.

The sequencing sample was made of naive CD4+ T cells from blood. This clonotype was sampled from a man aged 18 to 35 with type 1 diabetes. This chain connects TRBV28 to TRBJ2-2; D is unresolved. CDR3 DNA sequence: TGTGCCAGCAGTTTCGCGGCGGCTGGGCAGATCACCGGGGAGCTGTTTTTT. Encoded protein: CASSFAAAGQITGELFF.